These T cell receptor beta chains were read from a single sample in a study of early T cells in non-severe SARS-CoV-2 infection. TCRdb called the 5' RACE reads again in MiXCR, with one record for every CDR3 protein. The sample carries about 64,000 distinct CDR3 sequences, approximately 12% recorded once. Sequencing used whole blood, obtained at baseline. The receptors stem from an adult who was a healthcare worker with PCR-confirmed SARS-CoV-2 infection or an uninfected control (not recorded which). Both conserved end residues are part of each CDR3. D genes are given only for firm matches. Clone sizes are given selectively: once, few, many, or a class where the clone is expanded.

CDR3: CASSLETGGDQPQHF; DNA: TGTGCCAGCAGCTTAGAAACAGGGGGAGATCAGCCCCAGCATTTT; J: TRBJ1-5; size: -; V: TRBV11-2; D: TRBD1
CDR3: CASRPADRIYNEQFF; DNA: TGTGCCAGCAGACCCGCGGACAGGATCTACAATGAGCAGTTCTTC; J: TRBJ2-1; size: few; V: TRBV28; D: TRBD1
CDR3: CASSTRLEAFF; DNA: TGTGCCAGCAGTACAAGACTCGAAGCTTTCTTT; J: TRBJ1-1; size: -; V: TRBV3-1; D: -
CDR3: CASSLTSVGNEQYF; DNA: TGTGCCAGCAGTTTGACTAGCGTTGGAAACGAGCAGTACTTC; J: TRBJ2-7; size: few; V: TRBV12-3/TRBV12-4; D: TRBD2
CDR3: CASSFRAPYEQYF; DNA: TGTGCCAGCAGCTTCCGGGCCCCTTACGAGCAGTACTTC; J: TRBJ2-7; size: few; V: TRBV7-2; D: -
CDR3: CASSLLPSGHSYEQYF; DNA: TGTGCCAGCAGCTTATTACCTAGCGGTCATTCCTACGAGCAGTACTTC; J: TRBJ2-7; size: -; V: TRBV7-2; D: TRBD2
CDR3: CASSLLGTGGGNTIYF; DNA: TGTGCCAGCAGTTTATTGGGGACAGGGGGAGGAAACACCATATATTTT; J: TRBJ1-3; size: many; V: TRBV28; D: TRBD1
CDR3: CASSYSRQGYTEAFF; DNA: TGTGCCAGCAGTTACTCGAGACAGGGCTATACTGAAGCTTTCTTT; J: TRBJ1-1; size: few; V: TRBV6-5; D: TRBD1
CDR3: CASSPPRSTGPYSGNTIYF; DNA: TGTGCCAGCAGTCCGCCAAGATCGACAGGTCCTTACTCTGGAAACACCATATATTTT; J: TRBJ1-3; size: few; V: TRBV12-3/TRBV12-4; D: -
CDR3: CASSYSMSRNTGELFF; DNA: TGTGCCAGCAGTTACTCGATGTCGCGAAACACCGGGGAGCTGTTTTTT; J: TRBJ2-2; size: -; V: TRBV6-5; D: -
CDR3: CASSPKTGFHYGYTF; DNA: TGCGCCAGCAGCCCCAAGACAGGCTTCCACTATGGCTACACCTTC; J: TRBJ1-2; size: few; V: TRBV4-1; D: -
CDR3: CSAPGSGNTIYF; DNA: TGCAGTGCCCCCGGCTCAGGAAACACCATATATTTT; J: TRBJ1-3; size: -; V: TRBV20-1; D: -
CDR3: CASSLGGHKASQYF; DNA: TGTGCCAGCAGTTTGGGGGGGCACAAGGCTTCGCAGTACTTC; J: TRBJ2-7; size: few; V: TRBV12-3/TRBV12-4; D: -
CDR3: CASSEHFIEAKNIQYF; DNA: TGTGCCAGCAGCGAACACTTTATTGAGGCCAAAAACATTCAGTACTTC; J: TRBJ2-4; size: few; V: TRBV28; D: -
CDR3: CASSYGRGNGYTF; DNA: TGTGCCAGCAGTTACGGCAGGGGGAATGGCTACACCTTC; J: TRBJ1-2; size: -; V: TRBV6-5; D: TRBD1
CDR3: CASRDVSGDTQYF; DNA: TGTGCCAGCAGGGACGTAAGCGGGGATACGCAGTATTTT; J: TRBJ2-3; size: few; V: TRBV6-5; D: -
CDR3: CASSLQDNQPQHF; DNA: TGTGCCAGCAGCCTACAGGACAATCAGCCCCAGCATTTT; J: TRBJ1-5; size: -; V: TRBV27; D: -
CDR3: CASSREYNEQFF; DNA: TGTGCCAGCAGCAGGGAATACAATGAGCAGTTCTTC; J: TRBJ2-1; size: few; V: TRBV6-2/TRBV6-3; D: -
CDR3: CASSPLIGNTEAFF; DNA: TGTGCCAGCAGTCCGTTAATTGGGAACACTGAAGCTTTCTTT; J: TRBJ1-1; size: few; V: TRBV12-3/TRBV12-4; D: -
CDR3: CASSTSVDSYNEQFF; DNA: TGTGCCAGCAGCACTAGCGTCGATTCCTACAATGAGCAGTTCTTC; J: TRBJ2-1; size: few; V: TRBV6-4; D: TRBD2
CDR3: CASSAGQGRDQPQHF; DNA: TGTGCCAGCAGCGCGGGACAGGGACGGGATCAGCCCCAGCATTTT; J: TRBJ1-5; size: -; V: TRBV5-5; D: TRBD1
CDR3: CSARAGNYGYTF; DNA: TGCAGTGCGCGAGCCGGCAACTATGGCTACACCTTC; J: TRBJ1-2; size: few; V: TRBV20-1; D: -
CDR3: CASGETGGGYEQYF; DNA: TGTGCCAGCGGAGAAACAGGGGGAGGCTACGAGCAGTACTTC; J: TRBJ2-7; size: -; V: TRBV28; D: TRBD1